This TCR beta chain was sequenced during a study of blood T cell repertoires in COVID-19. Study context: Material from acute and convalescent COVID-19 was sourced from the United States, Italy and Spain.

The germline V and J ends were trimmed by 5 bases and 6 bases, with 25 bases remaining between them. There are 18 residues in the CDR3. Germline V gene data show CDR1 as MNHEY and CDR2 as SMNVEV (reference sequence). The authors' processing: The authors estimated nucleated cell counts from reference gene primer amplification. Repertoires were generated with immunoSEQ multiplex PCR, while TCRdb's copy carries only in-frame clones and drops some. That table furnishes V, J and clone size, whereas the DNA furnished D and trimming. The sample has 160,000 or so clones; about 80% are singletons. The chain is built from TRBV27 and TRBJ2-2, with D perhaps matching TRBD2 (6 bases). The sequence came from a woman aged 60 to 75 who had recovered from COVID-19. The sample was PBMCs or T cells enriched from blood (not recorded which). DNA of the CDR3: TGTGCCAGCAGTACGACCTTCTCGGGCCAAGGCGGGGCCGGGGAGCTGTTTTTT. Translating gives CASSTTFSGQGGAGELFF.